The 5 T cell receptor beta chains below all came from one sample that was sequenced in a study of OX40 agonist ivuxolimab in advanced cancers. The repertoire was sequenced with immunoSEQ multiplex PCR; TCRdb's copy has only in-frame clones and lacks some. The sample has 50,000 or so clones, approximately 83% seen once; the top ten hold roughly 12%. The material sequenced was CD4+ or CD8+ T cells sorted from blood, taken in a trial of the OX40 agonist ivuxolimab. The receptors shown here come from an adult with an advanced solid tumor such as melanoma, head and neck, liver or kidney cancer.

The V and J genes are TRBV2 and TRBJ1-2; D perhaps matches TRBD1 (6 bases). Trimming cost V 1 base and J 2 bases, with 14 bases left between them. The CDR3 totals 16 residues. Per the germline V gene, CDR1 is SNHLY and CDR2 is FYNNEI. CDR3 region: CASSEGLRGGNYGYTF. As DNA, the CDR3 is TGTGCCAGCAGTGAAGGTCTTAGGGGGGGCAACTATGGCTACACCTTC.

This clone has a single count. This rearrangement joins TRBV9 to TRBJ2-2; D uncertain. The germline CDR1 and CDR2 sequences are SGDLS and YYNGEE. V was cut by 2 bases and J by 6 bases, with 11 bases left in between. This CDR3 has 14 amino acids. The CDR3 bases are TGTGCCAGCAGCGTCCTCTCCTGGGCCGGGGAGCTGTTTTTT. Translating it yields CASSVLSWAGELFF.

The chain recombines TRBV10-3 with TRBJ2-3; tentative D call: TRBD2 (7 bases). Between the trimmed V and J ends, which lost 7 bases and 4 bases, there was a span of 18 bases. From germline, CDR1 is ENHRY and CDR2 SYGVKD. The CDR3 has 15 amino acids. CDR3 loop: CAIMDDGGPSDTQYF. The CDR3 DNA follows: TGTGCCATCATGGACGACGGGGGGCCCTCAGATACGCAGTATTTT.

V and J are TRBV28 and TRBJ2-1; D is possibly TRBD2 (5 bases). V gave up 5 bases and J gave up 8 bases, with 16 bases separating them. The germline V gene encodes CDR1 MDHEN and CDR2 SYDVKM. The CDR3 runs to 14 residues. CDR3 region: CASSQFTLADEQFF. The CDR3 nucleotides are TGTGCCAGCAGTCAGTTTACCCTAGCCGATGAGCAGTTCTTC. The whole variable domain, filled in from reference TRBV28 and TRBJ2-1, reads DVKVTQSSRYLVKRTGEKVFLECVQDMDHENMFWYRQDPGLGLRLIYFSYDVKMKEKGDIPEGYSVSREKKERFSLILESASTNQTSMYLCASSQFTLADEQFFGPGTRLTVL.

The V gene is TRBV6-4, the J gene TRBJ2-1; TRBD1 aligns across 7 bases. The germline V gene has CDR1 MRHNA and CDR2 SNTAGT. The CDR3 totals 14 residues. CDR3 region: CAYARGPPYNEQFF. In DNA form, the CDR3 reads TGTGCTTACGCGAGGGGGCCTCCCTACAATGAGCAGTTCTTC.